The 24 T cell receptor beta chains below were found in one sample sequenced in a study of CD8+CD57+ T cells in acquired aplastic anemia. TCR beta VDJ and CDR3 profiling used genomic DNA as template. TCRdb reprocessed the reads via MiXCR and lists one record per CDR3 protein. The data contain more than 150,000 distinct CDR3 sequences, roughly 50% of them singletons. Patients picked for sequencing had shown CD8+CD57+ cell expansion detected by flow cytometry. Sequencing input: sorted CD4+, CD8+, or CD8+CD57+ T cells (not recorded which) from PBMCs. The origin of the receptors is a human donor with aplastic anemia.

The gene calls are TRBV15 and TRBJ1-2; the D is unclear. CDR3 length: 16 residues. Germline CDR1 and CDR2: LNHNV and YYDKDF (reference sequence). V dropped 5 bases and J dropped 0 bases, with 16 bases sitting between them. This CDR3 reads CATSGSDGFTNYGYTF. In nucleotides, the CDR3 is TGTGCCACCAGCGGCTCGGACGGATTTACTAACTATGGCTACACCTTC.

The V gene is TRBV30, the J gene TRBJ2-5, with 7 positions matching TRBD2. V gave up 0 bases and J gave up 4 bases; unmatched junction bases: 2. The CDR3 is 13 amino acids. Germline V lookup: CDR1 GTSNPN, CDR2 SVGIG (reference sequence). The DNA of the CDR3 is TGTGCCTGGAGTGTGGGACTAAGAGAGACCCAGTACTTC. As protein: CAWSVGLRETQYF.

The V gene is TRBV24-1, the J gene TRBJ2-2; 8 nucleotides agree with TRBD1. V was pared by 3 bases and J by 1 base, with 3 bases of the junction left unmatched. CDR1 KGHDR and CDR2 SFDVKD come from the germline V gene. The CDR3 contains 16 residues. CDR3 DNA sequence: TGTGCCACCAGTGATACCGGGACAGGGAACACCGGGGAGCTGTTTTTT. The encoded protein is CATSDTGTGNTGELFF.

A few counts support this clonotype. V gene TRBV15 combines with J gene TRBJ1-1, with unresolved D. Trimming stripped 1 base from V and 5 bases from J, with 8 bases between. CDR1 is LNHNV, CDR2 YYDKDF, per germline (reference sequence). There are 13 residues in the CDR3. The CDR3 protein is CATSRGGRTEAFF. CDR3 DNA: TGTGCCACCAGCAGAGGGGGTCGTACTGAAGCTTTCTTT.

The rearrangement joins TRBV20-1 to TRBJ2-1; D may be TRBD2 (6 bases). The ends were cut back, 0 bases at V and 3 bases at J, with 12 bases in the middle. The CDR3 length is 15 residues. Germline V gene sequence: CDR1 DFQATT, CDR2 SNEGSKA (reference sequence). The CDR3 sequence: CSARDGGVNYNEQFF. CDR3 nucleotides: TGCAGTGCTAGAGACGGCGGGGTTAACTACAATGAGCAGTTCTTC.

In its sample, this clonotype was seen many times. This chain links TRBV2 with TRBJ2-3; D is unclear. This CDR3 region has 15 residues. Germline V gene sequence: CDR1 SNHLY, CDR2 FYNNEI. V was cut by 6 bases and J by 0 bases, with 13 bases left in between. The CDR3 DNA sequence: TGTGCCAGCAGATCCTTTAGTTTAAGCACAGATACGCAGTATTTT. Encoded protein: CASRSFSLSTDTQYF. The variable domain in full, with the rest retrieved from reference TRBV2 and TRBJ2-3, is EPEVTQTPSHQVTQMGQEVILRCVPISNHLYFYWYRQILGQKVEFLVSFYNNEISEKSEIFDDQFSVERPDGSNFTLKIRSTKLEDSAMYFCASRSFSLSTDTQYFGPGTRLTVL.

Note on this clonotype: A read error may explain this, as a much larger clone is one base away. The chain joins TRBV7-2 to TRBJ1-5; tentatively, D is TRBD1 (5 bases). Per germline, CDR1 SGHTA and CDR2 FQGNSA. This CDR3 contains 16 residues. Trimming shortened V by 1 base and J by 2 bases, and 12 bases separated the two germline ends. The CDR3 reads CASSLEQEYGNQPQHF. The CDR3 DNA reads TGTGCCAGCAGCTTAGAACAGGAATATGGCAATCAGCCCCAGCATTTT.

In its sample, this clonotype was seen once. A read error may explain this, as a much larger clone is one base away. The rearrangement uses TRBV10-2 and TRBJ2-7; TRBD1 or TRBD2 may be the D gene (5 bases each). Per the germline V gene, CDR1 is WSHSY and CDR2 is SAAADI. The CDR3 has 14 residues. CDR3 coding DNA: TGTGCCAGCAGTACACGGGACGGCTCCTACGAGCAGTACTTC. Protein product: CASSTRDGSYEQYF.

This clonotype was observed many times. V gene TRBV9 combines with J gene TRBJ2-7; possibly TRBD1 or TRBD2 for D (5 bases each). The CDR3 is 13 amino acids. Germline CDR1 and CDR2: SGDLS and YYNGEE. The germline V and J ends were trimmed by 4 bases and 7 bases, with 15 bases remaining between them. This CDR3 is CASSQGPGGEQYF. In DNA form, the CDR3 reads TGTGCCAGCAGCCAGGGACCCGGTGGGGAGCAGTACTTC.

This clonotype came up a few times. The CDR3, as DNA: TGTGCCAGTCTGGGACAGGGGTCCTACAATGAGCAGTTCTTC. Amino acids: CASLGQGSYNEQFF. This chain uses TRBV18 with TRBJ2-1, with 10 bases aligning to TRBD1. V dropped 9 bases and J dropped 1; count of bases not matched to a gene: 3. The germline CDR1 and CDR2 sequences are KGHSH and LQKENI. The length of the CDR3 is 14 residues.

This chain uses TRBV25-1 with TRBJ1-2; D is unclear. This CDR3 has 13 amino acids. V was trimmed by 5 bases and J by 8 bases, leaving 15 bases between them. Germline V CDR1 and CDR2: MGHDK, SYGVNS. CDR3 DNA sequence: TGTGCCAGCAGTTCCCGGGCCAGCAAGGGCTACACCTTC. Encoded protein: CASSSRASKGYTF.

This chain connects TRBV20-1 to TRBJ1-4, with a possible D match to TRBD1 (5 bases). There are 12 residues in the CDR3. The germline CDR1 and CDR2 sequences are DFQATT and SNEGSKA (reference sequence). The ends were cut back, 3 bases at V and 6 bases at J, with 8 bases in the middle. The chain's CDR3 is CSASRGDEKLFF. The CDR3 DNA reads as TGCAGTGCTAGTCGGGGGGATGAAAAACTGTTTTTT.

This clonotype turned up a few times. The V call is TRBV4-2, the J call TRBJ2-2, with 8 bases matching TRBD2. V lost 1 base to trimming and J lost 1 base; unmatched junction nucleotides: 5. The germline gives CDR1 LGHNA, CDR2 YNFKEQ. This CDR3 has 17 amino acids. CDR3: CASSQVTSGGNTGELFF. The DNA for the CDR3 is TGTGCCAGCAGCCAAGTAACAAGCGGGGGGAACACCGGGGAGCTGTTTTTT.

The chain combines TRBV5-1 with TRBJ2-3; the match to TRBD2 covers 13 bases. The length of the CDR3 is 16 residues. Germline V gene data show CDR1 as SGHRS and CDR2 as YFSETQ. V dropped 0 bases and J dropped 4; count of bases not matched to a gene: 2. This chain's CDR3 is CASSLVTSGGADTQYF. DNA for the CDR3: TGCGCCAGCAGCTTGGTCACTAGCGGGGGGGCAGATACGCAGTATTTT.

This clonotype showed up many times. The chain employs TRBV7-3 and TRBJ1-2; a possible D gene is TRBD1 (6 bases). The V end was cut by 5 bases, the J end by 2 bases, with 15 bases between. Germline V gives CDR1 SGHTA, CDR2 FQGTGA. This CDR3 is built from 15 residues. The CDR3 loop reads CASSEGPGQNYGYTF. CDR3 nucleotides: TGTGCCAGCAGCGAAGGACCCGGACAGAACTATGGCTACACCTTC.

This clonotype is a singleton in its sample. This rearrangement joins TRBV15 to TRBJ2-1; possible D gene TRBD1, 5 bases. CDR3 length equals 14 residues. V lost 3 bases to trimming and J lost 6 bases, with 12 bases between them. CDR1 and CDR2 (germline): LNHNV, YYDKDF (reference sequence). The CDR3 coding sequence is TGTGCCACCAGCAGTTGGGGAAGGGGCAATGAGCAGTTCTTC. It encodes CATSSWGRGNEQFF. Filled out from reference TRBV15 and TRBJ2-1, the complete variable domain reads DAMVIQNPRYQVTQFGKPVTLSCSQTLNHNVMYWYQQKSSQAPKLLFHYYDKDFNNEADTPDNFQSRRPNTSFCFLDIRSPGLGDTAMYLCATSSWGRGNEQFFGPGTRLTVL.

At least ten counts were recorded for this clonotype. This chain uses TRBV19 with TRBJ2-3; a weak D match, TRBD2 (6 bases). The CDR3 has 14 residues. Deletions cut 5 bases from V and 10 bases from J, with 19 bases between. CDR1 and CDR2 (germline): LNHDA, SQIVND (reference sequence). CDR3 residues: CASSLGTLALAQYF. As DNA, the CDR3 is TGTGCCAGTAGTCTCGGGACTTTAGCGTTGGCGCAGTATTTT.

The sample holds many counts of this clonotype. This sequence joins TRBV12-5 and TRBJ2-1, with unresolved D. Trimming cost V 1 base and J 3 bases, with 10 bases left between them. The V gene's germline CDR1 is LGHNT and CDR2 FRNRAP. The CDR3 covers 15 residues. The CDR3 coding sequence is TGTGCTAGTGGTTTGGGACACCAAGACTACAATGAGCAGTTCTTC. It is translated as CASGLGHQDYNEQFF.

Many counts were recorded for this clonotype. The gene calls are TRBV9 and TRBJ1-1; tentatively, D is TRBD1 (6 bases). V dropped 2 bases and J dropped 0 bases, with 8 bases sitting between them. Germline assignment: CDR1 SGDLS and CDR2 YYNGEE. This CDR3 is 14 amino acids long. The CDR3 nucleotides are TGTGCCAGCAGCGTCACAGGGATGAACACTGAAGCTTTCTTT. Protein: CASSVTGMNTEAFF.

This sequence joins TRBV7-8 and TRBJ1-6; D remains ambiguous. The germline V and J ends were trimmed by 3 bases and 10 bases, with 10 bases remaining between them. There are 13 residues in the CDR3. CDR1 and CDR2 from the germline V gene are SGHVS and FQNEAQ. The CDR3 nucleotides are TGTGCCAGCAGCTTCCCACAGCCGTCACCCCTCCACTTT. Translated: CASSFPQPSPLHF.

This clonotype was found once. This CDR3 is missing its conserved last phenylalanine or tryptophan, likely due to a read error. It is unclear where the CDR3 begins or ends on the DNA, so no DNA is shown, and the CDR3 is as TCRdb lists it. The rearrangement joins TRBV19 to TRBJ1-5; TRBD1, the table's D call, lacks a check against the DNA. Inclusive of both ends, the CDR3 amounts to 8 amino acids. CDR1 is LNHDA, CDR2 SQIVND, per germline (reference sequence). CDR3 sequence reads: CASSTTGG.

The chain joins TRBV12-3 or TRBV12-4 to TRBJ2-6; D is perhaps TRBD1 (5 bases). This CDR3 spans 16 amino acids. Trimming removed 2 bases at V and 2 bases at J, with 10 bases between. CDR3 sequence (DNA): TGTGCCAGCAGTTTAAACCAGGGAACTGGGGCCAACGTCCTGACTTTC. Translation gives CASSLNQGTGANVLTF.

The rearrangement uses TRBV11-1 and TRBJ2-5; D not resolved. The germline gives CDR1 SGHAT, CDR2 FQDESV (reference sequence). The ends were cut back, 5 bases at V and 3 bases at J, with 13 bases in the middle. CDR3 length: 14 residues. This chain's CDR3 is CASSSPRTEETQYF. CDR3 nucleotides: TGTGCCAGCAGCAGCCCGCGGACGGAAGAGACCCAGTACTTC. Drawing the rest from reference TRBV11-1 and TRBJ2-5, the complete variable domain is EAEVAQSPRYKITEKSQAVAFWCDPISGHATLYWYRQILGQGPELLVQFQDESVVDDSQLPKDRFSAERLKGVDSTLKIQPAELGDSAMYLCASSSPRTEETQYFGPGTRLLVL.

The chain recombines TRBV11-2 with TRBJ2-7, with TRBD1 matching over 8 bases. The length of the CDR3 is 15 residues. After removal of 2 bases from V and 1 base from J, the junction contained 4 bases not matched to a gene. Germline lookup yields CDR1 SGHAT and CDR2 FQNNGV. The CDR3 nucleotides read TGTGCCAGCAGCTTAAACAGGGGGACATCCTACGAGCAGTACTTC. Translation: CASSLNRGTSYEQYF.